The rows below give T cell receptor beta chains drawn from one sample of a study of shared clonotypes between healthy human individuals. Assay used: immunoSEQ multiplex PCR; TCRdb lists only in-frame clones, some missing. The table shows over a million clones, with 70% to 80% occurring only once. The source material was memory CD4+ T cells sorted from blood. The receptors here all came from a man between 18 and 35 years old in good health. Both conserved end residues are part of each CDR3. The order of the fields is V gene, clone size, J gene, CDR3 protein. Clone size is not always given. Where it is, it says once, few, many or a class for expanded clones.

V gene: TRBV5-5
clone size: -
J gene: TRBJ1-2
CDR3 protein: CASSWRQDLNYGYTF

V gene: TRBV2
clone size: many
J gene: TRBJ2-3
CDR3 protein: CASRTRDAQYF

V gene: TRBV5-1
clone size: few
J gene: TRBJ2-1
CDR3 protein: CASSSLTSAEQFF

V gene: TRBV10-2
clone size: -
J gene: TRBJ1-5
CDR3 protein: CASSAQGRSNQPQHF

V gene: TRBV9
clone size: -
J gene: TRBJ1-3
CDR3 protein: CASSARDRGFGNTIYF

V gene: TRBV5-1
clone size: -
J gene: TRBJ1-2
CDR3 protein: CASSLGPSSYGYTF

V gene: TRBV5-1
clone size: -
J gene: TRBJ2-1
CDR3 protein: CASSPGQRGRNNEQFF

V gene: TRBV27
clone size: -
J gene: TRBJ2-6
CDR3 protein: CASSSDRAGANVLTF

V gene: TRBV28
clone size: -
J gene: TRBJ1-1
CDR3 protein: CASVGAQGSNTEAFF

V gene: TRBV2
clone size: -
J gene: TRBJ1-2
CDR3 protein: CASTPNPKGQASSSYTF

V gene: TRBV5-4
clone size: -
J gene: TRBJ2-3
CDR3 protein: CASSLGSSGGATDTQYF

V gene: TRBV6-5
clone size: many
J gene: TRBJ2-3
CDR3 protein: CASARGTSTDTQYF

V gene: TRBV2
clone size: -
J gene: TRBJ1-1
CDR3 protein: CASGIVGIEAFF

V gene: TRBV7-3
clone size: -
J gene: TRBJ2-1
CDR3 protein: CASSPSSGGLNEQFF

V gene: TRBV19
clone size: -
J gene: TRBJ2-7
CDR3 protein: CASSSPYGSSYEQYF

V gene: TRBV27
clone size: -
J gene: TRBJ2-5
CDR3 protein: CASRPERGAFKETQYF

V gene: TRBV5-1
clone size: -
J gene: TRBJ2-7
CDR3 protein: CASSLVGDRVDEQYF

V gene: TRBV5-1
clone size: -
J gene: TRBJ2-3
CDR3 protein: CASSFLNSDYTQYF

V gene: TRBV7-2
clone size: -
J gene: TRBJ2-7
CDR3 protein: CASSLDSGNSYEQYF

V gene: TRBV30
clone size: -
J gene: TRBJ2-7
CDR3 protein: CAWSQRGEQYF

V gene: TRBV7-9
clone size: -
J gene: TRBJ2-3
CDR3 protein: CASSLDAGGKTDTQYF

V gene: TRBV11-2
clone size: -
J gene: TRBJ2-5
CDR3 protein: CASSFARDQYF

V gene: TRBV4-1
clone size: -
J gene: TRBJ2-1
CDR3 protein: CASSQEAAGVYNEQFF

V gene: TRBV9
clone size: -
J gene: TRBJ2-5
CDR3 protein: CASSVGGDSKETQYF

V gene: TRBV5-1
clone size: -
J gene: TRBJ2-5
CDR3 protein: CASSQQVPQETQYF

V gene: TRBV2
clone size: once
J gene: TRBJ1-1
CDR3 protein: CASSEALEAFF

V gene: TRBV27
clone size: -
J gene: TRBJ2-2
CDR3 protein: CASSLRLAENTGELFF

V gene: TRBV28
clone size: few
J gene: TRBJ2-7
CDR3 protein: CASSLTGPYEQYF

V gene: TRBV19
clone size: once
J gene: TRBJ1-4
CDR3 protein: CASTWRATNEKLFF

V gene: TRBV30
clone size: -
J gene: TRBJ2-1
CDR3 protein: CAWDGPSPSGRVSWQFF

V gene: TRBV5-1
clone size: few
J gene: TRBJ2-5
CDR3 protein: CASSPWGETQYF

V gene: TRBV28
clone size: -
J gene: TRBJ2-7
CDR3 protein: CASSPWTGSDEQYF

V gene: TRBV6-6
clone size: -
J gene: TRBJ1-1
CDR3 protein: CASSTPGWNTEAFF

V gene: TRBV29-1
clone size: many
J gene: TRBJ1-1
CDR3 protein: CSVERGVKGTEAFF

V gene: TRBV6-4
clone size: -
J gene: TRBJ1-4
CDR3 protein: CASSGPGAPNEKLFF

V gene: TRBV5-1
clone size: -
J gene: TRBJ2-2
CDR3 protein: CASSSTSGGNTGELFF

V gene: TRBV2
clone size: -
J gene: TRBJ1-5
CDR3 protein: CASSDRAGNQPQHF

V gene: TRBV4-3
clone size: -
J gene: TRBJ2-3
CDR3 protein: CASSQDFDGSQYF

V gene: TRBV6-1
clone size: -
J gene: TRBJ1-1
CDR3 protein: CASSSEGGWGTEAFF

V gene: TRBV11-2
clone size: -
J gene: TRBJ2-7
CDR3 protein: CASSQVMGSGYEQYF

V gene: TRBV5-4
clone size: -
J gene: -
CDR3 protein: CASSWDRGPYEQYF

V gene: TRBV19
clone size: many
J gene: TRBJ2-1
CDR3 protein: CASSWGRELYNEQFF

V gene: TRBV4-1
clone size: -
J gene: TRBJ1-3
CDR3 protein: CASSQVGVSGNTIYF

V gene: TRBV6-5
clone size: -
J gene: TRBJ2-1
CDR3 protein: CASSSGLAYNEQFF

V gene: TRBV2
clone size: -
J gene: TRBJ2-1
CDR3 protein: CASSDVVPGNEQFF

V gene: TRBV4-1
clone size: -
J gene: TRBJ2-7
CDR3 protein: CASSQWASGQRYEQYF

V gene: TRBV6-1
clone size: -
J gene: TRBJ1-1
CDR3 protein: CASSATGGSEAFF

V gene: TRBV25-1
clone size: -
J gene: TRBJ2-3
CDR3 protein: CASKGGSDTQYF

V gene: TRBV11-2
clone size: -
J gene: TRBJ2-7
CDR3 protein: CASSPTSGRGEQYF

V gene: TRBV5-1
clone size: -
J gene: TRBJ1-6
CDR3 protein: CASSPGQGPSYNSPLHF

V gene: TRBV4-1
clone size: -
J gene: TRBJ2-2
CDR3 protein: CASSQVKRAGELFF

V gene: TRBV6-1
clone size: -
J gene: TRBJ2-7
CDR3 protein: CASKGLYEQYF